This T cell receptor beta chain emerged from a study of blood T cell repertoires in COVID-19. Overall study context: Whether acute or convalescent, the COVID-19 samples came from the United States, Italy and Spain.

Only in-frame clones appear in the TCRdb table, and some are missing; sequencing was by immunoSEQ multiplex PCR. The sample shows roughly 130,000 clones, roughly 84% of them seen only once. V dropped 0 bases and J dropped 1 base, with 4 bases sitting between them. Germline V gene sequence: CDR1 MDHEN, CDR2 SYDVKM. The CDR3 sequence is 14 residues long. This clone occurred many times. Sequenced material: peripheral blood. The receptor was isolated from a woman between 25 and 40 years old who had recovered from COVID-19. This chain connects TRBV28 to TRBJ1-5, with D unresolved. The CDR3, as DNA: TGTGCCAGCAGTTTATGGAGCAGCAATCAGCCCCAGCATTTT. Protein sequence: CASSLWSSNQPQHF.